This entry concerns a single T cell receptor (beta chain). These data originate in a study of cytomegalovirus exposure and HLA in healthy donors. Germline V lookup: CDR1 SNHLY, CDR2 FYNNEI. The V and J ends lost 7 bases and 5 bases, in that order; junction bases with no gene match: 7. The CDR3 covers 15 residues. TCRdb's table, derived via immunoSEQ multiplex PCR, lists solely in-frame clones and lacks some. This sample yields more than 110,000 clones, of which about nine tenths are seen a single time; 2.9% belongs to the top ten. The sample comprised PBMCs. V and J are TRBV2 and TRBJ2-7; 14 bases line up with TRBD2. The source of this sequence is a man between 18 and 29 years old in good health and CMV-seronegative. This chain's CDR3 is CASIPRGLAGDEQYF. CDR3 sequence (DNA): TGTGCCAGCATCCCCCGGGGACTAGCGGGGGACGAGCAGTACTTC.